This section outlines one T cell receptor beta chain sequence together with its context. Its antigen is as yet unknown. Investigators merged groups given second doses at roughly 4 or roughly 12 weeks. The sample is drawn from a study of T cell responses to AZD1222 COVID-19 vaccine. General observations from the study: Just a handful of people given AZD1222 tested seropositive at baseline. CD4 TCRs covered the whole spike, strongest at regions 160-218 and 743-854. Donors were chiefly white British, with a greater number of females, and clonal diversity was perhaps underestimated.

With V trimmed by 4 bases and J by 9 bases, 2 bases remained unmatched. CDR3 length equals 13 residues. The V gene's germline CDR1 is SGHTS and CDR2 YDEGEE. TCRdb's copy holds only in-frame clones and misses some; the assay was immunoSEQ multiplex PCR. The profile shows 130,000 or so clones, around 83% of them singletons. The sequence derives from an adult who received the AZD1222 COVID-19 vaccine. The specimen comprised peripheral blood, sampled 28 days after the second AZD1222 dose. The V and J genes are TRBV5-8 and TRBJ1-6; 9 nucleotides match TRBD1. The CDR3 here is CASSPDRGSPLHF. Here the CDR3 DNA reads TGTGCCAGCAGCCCGGACAGGGGTTCACCCCTCCACTTT.